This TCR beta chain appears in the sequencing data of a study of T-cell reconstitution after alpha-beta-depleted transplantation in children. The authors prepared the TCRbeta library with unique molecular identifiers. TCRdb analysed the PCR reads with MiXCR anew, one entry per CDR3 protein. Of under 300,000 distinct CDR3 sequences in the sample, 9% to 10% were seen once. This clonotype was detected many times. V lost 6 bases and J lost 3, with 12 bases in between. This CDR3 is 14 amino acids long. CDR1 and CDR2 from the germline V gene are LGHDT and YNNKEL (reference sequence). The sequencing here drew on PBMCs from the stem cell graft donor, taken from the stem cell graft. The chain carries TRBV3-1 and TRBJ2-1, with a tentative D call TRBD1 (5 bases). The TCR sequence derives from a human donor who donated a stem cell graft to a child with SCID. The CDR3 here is CASSPTEVYNEQFF. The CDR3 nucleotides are TGTGCCAGCAGTCCGACAGAAGTCTACAATGAGCAGTTCTTC.